Presented here are 31 T cell receptor beta chains from one specimen sequenced in a study of OX40 agonist ivuxolimab in advanced cancers. Sequencing was performed with immunoSEQ multiplex PCR; in TCRdb, only in-frame clones are kept and a portion is missing. The sample records more than 25,000 clones, around nine tenths being singletons. The sample here was CD4+ or CD8+ T cells sorted from blood, taken in a trial of the OX40 agonist ivuxolimab. These receptors were taken from an adult with an advanced solid tumor such as melanoma, head and neck, liver or kidney cancer.

The V and J genes are TRBV4-1 and TRBJ2-1, with D uncertain. Trimming left V 1 base short and J 4 bases short, with 5 bases between. CDR3 length equals 13 residues. Germline loops: CDR1 MGHRA, CDR2 YSYEKL. This CDR3 reads CASSQGQYNEQFF. The CDR3, as DNA: TGCGCCAGCAGCCAAGGTCAATACAATGAGCAGTTCTTC.

V gene TRBV29-1 combines with J gene TRBJ2-1; D possibly corresponds to TRBD2 (5 bases). This CDR3 comprises 13 residues. Germline loops: CDR1 SQVTM, CDR2 ANQGSEA. V lost 1 base and J 6 bases, leaving 10 bases between the germline ends. DNA of the CDR3: TGCAGCGTTGAAGGAAGACTAATCAATGAGCAGTTCTTC. This codes for CSVEGRLINEQFF.

By sample fraction, this clone is medium-sized. In DNA form, the CDR3 reads TGTGCCAGCACCCAGGGATGGGAGCCGAACACCGGGGAGCTGTTTTTT. The encoded protein is CASTQGWEPNTGELFF. The J gene is TRBJ2-2, the V gene TRBV11-2; D is possibly TRBD1 or TRBD2 (5 bases each). The CDR3 is made up of 16 amino acids. Deletions cut 7 bases from V and 0 bases from J, with 15 bases between. Germline V gene data show CDR1 as SGHAT and CDR2 as FQNNGV.

This chain joins TRBV19 and TRBJ1-2; 9 positions match TRBD1. With 9 bases clipped from V and 3 bases from J, the junction kept 11 bases outside the gene matches. Germline V gene lookup returns CDR1 LNHDA and CDR2 SQIVND (reference sequence). There are 15 residues in the CDR3. CDR3 coding DNA: TGTGCCAGCATGGGCGACAGGGGGGACTACTATGGCTACACCTTC. Translated: CASMGDRGDYYGYTF.

The V and J genes are TRBV6-5 and TRBJ1-1; D not resolved. Germline values: CDR1 MNHEY, CDR2 SVGAGI. The germline V and J ends were trimmed by 7 bases and 0 bases, with 9 bases remaining between them. CDR3 length: 13 residues. For the CDR3, the DNA is TGTGCCAGCAATCAAAGGGTGAACACTGAAGCTTTCTTT. Its translation is CASNQRVNTEAFF.

This chain uses TRBV15 with TRBJ1-1; possible D gene TRBD1, 6 bases. The V end was cut by 0 bases, the J end by 8 bases, with 13 bases between. Germline CDR1 reads LNHNV; CDR2 reads YYDKDF (reference sequence). This CDR3 region has 14 residues. DNA for the CDR3: TGTGCCACCAGCAGAGAACTACTCGGGGGCGAAGCTTTCTTT. Translated, it gives CATSRELLGGEAFF.

The rearrangement uses TRBV6-5 and TRBJ2-2, with D unresolved. V lost 5 bases and J 0 bases, leaving 10 bases between the germline ends. CDR1 is MNHEY, CDR2 SVGAGI, per germline. The CDR3 loop spans 15 amino acids. The chain's CDR3 is CASSPAYTNTGELFF. CDR3 nucleotides: TGTGCCAGCAGTCCCGCTTATACGAACACCGGGGAGCTGTTTTTT.

The rearrangement uses TRBV7-9 and TRBJ1-2; no clear D. The V gene lost 2 bases and the J gene lost 0 bases, with 7 bases spanning the gap. Germline CDR1 SEHNR, CDR2 FQNEAQ (reference sequence). This CDR3 is built from 14 residues. In nucleotides, the CDR3 is TGTGCCAGCAGCTTACGGGAAGCTAACTATGGCTACACCTTC. The encoded protein is CASSLREANYGYTF.

The chain joins TRBV2 to TRBJ1-6; D is unresolved. CDR3 size: 16 residues. V was cut by 7 bases and J by 6 bases, with 19 bases left in between. Germline-derived CDR1 and CDR2 are SNHLY and FYNNEI. The CDR3: CASKGGIAPINSPLHF. In nucleotides, the CDR3 is TGTGCCAGCAAAGGTGGTATTGCCCCCATTAATTCACCCCTCCACTTT.

The chain links TRBV19 to TRBJ1-5; a weak D match, TRBD1 (5 bases). Deletions cut 6 bases from V and 9 bases from J, with 21 bases between. Germline V gene lookup returns CDR1 LNHDA and CDR2 SQIVND (reference sequence). The CDR3 runs to 15 residues. This chain's CDR3 is CASSATTGLSGPQHF. CDR3 sequence (DNA): TGTGCCAGTAGCGCCACTACAGGCTTGAGTGGGCCCCAGCATTTT.

The chain couples TRBV28 to TRBJ2-5, with a tentative D call TRBD2 (6 bases). Germline CDR1 and CDR2: MDHEN and SYDVKM. The germline V and J ends were trimmed by 6 bases and 4 bases, with 18 bases remaining between them. The CDR3 totals 15 residues. The DNA of the CDR3 is TGTGCCAGCAGCTCGGGGGTGGAGTATCCAGAGACCCAGTACTTC. This gives the protein CASSSGVEYPETQYF.

The chain is built from TRBV28 and TRBJ1-5; D gene uncertain. V gave up 3 bases and J gave up 0 bases, with 9 bases separating them. CDR1 and CDR2 from the germline V gene are MDHEN and SYDVKM. The CDR3 has 15 amino acids. The CDR3 DNA reads TGTGCCAGCAGTTTCGGAGAGCTTAGCAATCAGCCCCAGCATTTT. Amino acid sequence: CASSFGELSNQPQHF.

Of note for this clone: This specimen includes other DNA sequences encoding the same CDR3. This chain uses TRBV7-9 with TRBJ1-1; no clear D. The CDR3 consists of 11 residues. V shed 1 base and J shed 8 bases, with 5 bases lying between them. CDR1 and CDR2 (germline): SEHNR, FQNEAQ (reference sequence). The CDR3 sequence: CASSLGTEAFF. The CDR3 DNA follows: TGTGCCAGCAGCTTAGGTACAGAAGCTTTCTTT.

CDR3 in DNA: TGTGCCAGCAGCTTAACCGGGAGTCTTGGAGATGAGCAGTTCTTC. Encoded protein: CASSLTGSLGDEQFF. The rearrangement uses TRBV7-3 and TRBJ2-1; D may be TRBD2 (6 bases). The germline V gene has CDR1 SGHTA and CDR2 FQGTGA. V was trimmed by 0 bases and J by 8 bases, leaving 14 bases between them. This CDR3 is built from 15 residues.

The rearrangement joins TRBV19 to TRBJ1-2; D call uncertain. The V end lost 3 bases, the J end lost 1 base, and 3 bases lay between the germline ends. The CDR3 extends over 12 amino acids. Germline V gene sequence: CDR1 LNHDA, CDR2 SQIVND (reference sequence). CDR3 sequence: CASSIFNYGYTF. The CDR3 DNA reads as TGTGCCAGTAGTATCTTTAACTATGGCTACACCTTC.

The rearrangement links TRBV28 to TRBJ2-3; possible D gene TRBD1, 6 bases. Trimming cost V 1 base and J 2 bases, with 13 bases left between them. CDR1 and CDR2 from the germline V gene are MDHEN and SYDVKM. The CDR3 totals 16 residues. CDR3 nucleotide sequence: TGTGCCAGCAGTTTATTAGGACAGACCTACACAGATACGCAGTATTTT. Amino acids: CASSLLGQTYTDTQYF.

The gene calls are TRBV27 and TRBJ2-3; no reliable D call. The V and J ends lost 5 bases and 1 base respectively, with 4 bases between them. Germline V gene data show CDR1 as MNHEY and CDR2 as SMNVEV (reference sequence). CDR3 length: 12 residues. CDR3: CASSPRTDTQYF. In nucleotides, the CDR3 is TGTGCCAGCAGTCCCCGCACAGATACGCAGTATTTT.

The V and J genes are TRBV7-6 and TRBJ2-7; 7 bases are a match to TRBD1. The V gene end was trimmed by 5 bases and the J gene end by 3 bases; junction bases not matched to a gene: 7. Looked up from germline, CDR1 is SGHVS and CDR2 is FNYEAQ. The CDR3 consists of 14 residues. As DNA, the CDR3 is TGTGCCAGCAGCGACCGGGACAGAGTCTACGAGCAGTACTTC. Translation: CASSDRDRVYEQYF. Supplemented by reference TRBV7-6 and TRBJ2-7, the full variable domain reads GAGVSQSPRYKVTKRGQDVALRCDPISGHVSLYWYRQALGQGPEFLTYFNYEAQQDKSGLPNDRFSAERPEGSISTLTIQRTEQRDSAMYRCASSDRDRVYEQYFGPGTRLTVT.

This clone appeared a few times. The gene calls are TRBV7-6 and TRBJ2-1; D is possibly TRBD2 (6 bases). The germline CDR1 and CDR2 sequences are SGHVS and FNYEAQ. The CDR3 extends over 13 amino acids. The V gene lost 5 bases and the J gene lost 12 bases, with 17 bases spanning the gap. CDR3 nucleotide sequence: TGTGCCAGCAGCCCCTACCCGGGGGAGCGGCAGTTCTTC. It is translated as CASSPYPGERQFF.

This sequence joins TRBV11-3 and TRBJ2-3, with no clear D. V was trimmed by 5 bases and J by 2 bases, leaving 17 bases between them. There are 16 residues in the CDR3. Germline lookup yields CDR1 SGHNT and CDR2 YENEEA. CDR3 loop: CASSPSLQHPTDTQYF. DNA of the CDR3: TGTGCCAGCAGCCCCTCTTTACAGCACCCCACAGATACGCAGTATTTT.

CDR3 in amino acids: CASSLKDSARHYEQYF. CDR3 coding DNA: TGTGCCAGCAGCTTAAAGGACTCGGCCCGCCACTACGAGCAGTACTTC. The V and J genes are TRBV5-4 and TRBJ2-7, with TRBD2 as a possible D gene (5 bases). Germline V gene data show CDR1 as SGHNT and CDR2 as YYREEE (reference sequence). This CDR3 is 16 amino acids long. The germline V and J ends were trimmed by 2 bases and 3 bases, with 18 bases remaining between them.

The V gene is TRBV4-1, the J gene TRBJ2-2; D not certain. CDR3 length: 15 amino acids. The germline V and J ends were trimmed by 1 base and 3 bases, with 9 bases remaining between them. Germline values: CDR1 MGHRA, CDR2 YSYEKL. CDR3 sequence: CASSQVTGYTGELFF. Here the CDR3 DNA reads TGCGCCAGCAGCCAAGTGACTGGCTACACCGGGGAGCTGTTTTTT.

The table lists this clone with a count of one. The chain employs TRBV7-9 and TRBJ1-1, with TRBD1 as a possible D gene (5 bases). The V gene's germline CDR1 is SEHNR and CDR2 FQNEAQ (reference sequence). The CDR3 covers 13 residues. Trimming took 7 bases from V and 1 from J, leaving 10 bases between them. CDR3 nucleotide sequence: TGTGCCAGCAACCTGGACAAGAACACTGAAGCTTTCTTT. Its protein product is CASNLDKNTEAFF.

CDR3 coding DNA: TGTGCCAGTAGTATGGCTGTGGGCCACACTGAAGCTTTCTTT. This codes for CASSMAVGHTEAFF. This rearrangement joins TRBV19 to TRBJ1-1; D unclear. V shed 3 bases and J shed 3 bases, with 11 bases lying between them. This CDR3 spans 14 amino acids. CDR1 LNHDA and CDR2 SQIVND come from the germline V gene (reference sequence). Supplemented by reference TRBV19 and TRBJ1-1, the full variable domain reads DGGITQSPKYLFRKEGQNVTLSCEQNLNHDAMYWYRQDPGQGLRLIYYSQIVNDFQKGDIAEGYSVSREKKESFPLTVTSAQKNPTAFYLCASSMAVGHTEAFFGQGTRLTVV.

The chain carries TRBV2 and TRBJ1-1; no definite D call. The V gene's germline CDR1 is SNHLY and CDR2 FYNNEI. This CDR3 has 12 residues. V dropped 3 bases and J dropped 2 bases, with 4 bases sitting between them. CDR3 region: CASSDENTEAFF. The CDR3 nucleotides read TGTGCCAGCAGTGACGAAAACACTGAAGCTTTCTTT.

The V call is TRBV12-5, the J call TRBJ2-2; TRBD1 is a possible D gene (5 bases). Trimming stripped 0 bases from V and 4 bases from J, with 12 bases between. Germline V gene sequence: CDR1 LGHNT, CDR2 FRNRAP. The CDR3 runs to 16 residues. The chain's CDR3 is CASGLVGAFPTGELFF. As DNA, the CDR3 is TGTGCTAGTGGTTTGGTAGGGGCTTTTCCCACCGGGGAGCTGTTTTTT.

The chain links TRBV4-2 to TRBJ1-2, with 9 nucleotides matching TRBD1. Germline values: CDR1 LGHNA, CDR2 YNFKEQ. J gave up 5 bases and V 6 bases, and 10 bases lay outside the gene matches. This CDR3 contains 15 residues. The CDR3 sequence: CASSKRTGEDYGYTF. CDR3 DNA sequence: TGTGCCAGCAGTAAGAGGACAGGGGAGGATTATGGCTACACCTTC.

This clone occurred once. V gene TRBV7-6 combines with J gene TRBJ1-5; maybe TRBD1 (5 bases). V was pared by 1 base and J by 9 bases, with 13 bases between. CDR1 and CDR2 (germline): SGHVS, FNYEAQ. This CDR3 region has 14 residues. CDR3 DNA: TGTGCCAGCAGCTTAGGGGGGGGAAGGTGGCCCCAGCATTTT. Translation: CASSLGGGRWPQHF.

The chain is built from TRBV19 and TRBJ2-5; 8 bases align to TRBD1. With 2 bases clipped from V and 3 bases from J, the junction kept 8 bases outside the gene matches. Germline CDR1 is LNHDA and CDR2 is SQIVND (reference sequence). The CDR3 is made up of 16 amino acids. CDR3 sequence reads: CASSIWGDRGEETQYF. CDR3 DNA sequence: TGTGCCAGTAGTATATGGGGCGACAGGGGTGAAGAGACCCAGTACTTC.

The rearrangement uses TRBV7-9 and TRBJ2-5, with D maybe TRBD1 (5 bases). V lost 5 bases and J lost 3, with 13 bases in between. The germline gives CDR1 SEHNR, CDR2 FQNEAQ (reference sequence). The CDR3 runs to 14 residues. The CDR3 bases are TGTGCCAGCAGCCCTGACAGCGCTGAAGAGACCCAGTACTTC. It yields the protein CASSPDSAEETQYF.

CDR3 loop: CASSLSGRYQETQYF. The CDR3 DNA is TGCGCCAGCAGCTTGAGTGGGCGCTACCAAGAGACCCAGTACTTC. The rearrangement links TRBV5-1 to TRBJ2-5; D is ambiguous. The CDR3 runs 15 residues. V lost 1 base and J 0 bases, leaving 10 bases between the germline ends. The germline gives CDR1 SGHRS, CDR2 YFSETQ.